In this sample, the clone carrying this T cell receptor beta chain turned up a few times. Its cognate antigen is unknown. The sample originates from a study of CD8+ T cells in alopecia areata. In each case, RNA was isolated and then reverse transcribed into cDNA as the sequencing template. Assay used: immunoSEQ multiplex PCR; TCRdb lists only in-frame clones, some missing. This table holds roughly 190,000 clones, 60% found once. Stated treatment: oral pan-JAK inhibitor, 5-10 mg twice daily. Alopecia areata patients provided lesional scalp punch biopsies and peripheral blood. Germline CDR1 is MGHRA and CDR2 is YSYEKL. This CDR3 spans 15 amino acids. Trimming took off 3 bases at V and 2 bases at J, with 12 bases between the two ends. Findings and caveats of the study: Tofacitinib significantly reduced both scalp clonality and expanded CD8+ clones among the top 100. Amid tofacitinib therapy, many expanded lesional clones stayed present in scalp and blood. Having just one nonresponder leaves the connection between baseline CD8+ expansion and response unresolved.

Sequenced here: CD4+ T cells sorted from blood, sampled at week 4, from a patient treated with tofacitinib. This receptor was obtained from a human donor with alopecia areata. The V gene is TRBV4-1, the J gene TRBJ2-3; D may be TRBD2 (5 bases). CDR3 region: CASSQADYYTDTQYF. The DNA of the CDR3 is TGCGCCAGCAGCCAGGCAGACTATTACACAGATACGCAGTATTTT.